These 7 T cell receptor beta chains were sequenced from one sample in a study of blood T cell repertoires in COVID-19. Assay used: immunoSEQ multiplex PCR; TCRdb lists only in-frame clones, some missing. The sample lists 170,000 or so clones; about four fifths were seen once. The specimen was peripheral blood. The source of these receptors is an older woman with COVID-19, enrolled during active disease.

The chain is built from TRBV30 and TRBJ1-3; the D is unclear. The CDR3 contains 17 residues. Trimming pared 1 base from V and 0 bases from J, leaving 16 bases between. The germline CDR1 and CDR2 sequences are GTSNPN and SVGIG (reference sequence). The CDR3 bases are TGTGCCTGGAGTGCCAAGGACGGGAGCCTCTCTGGAAACACCATATATTTT. This gives the protein CAWSAKDGSLSGNTIYF.

This sequence joins TRBV3-1 (or the pseudogene TRBV3-2) and TRBJ2-5; 12 nucleotides align to TRBD2. Losses at the gene ends were 1 base for V and 5 bases for J; bases not matched to a gene: 11. The CDR3 is 18 residues long. Per the germline V gene, CDR1 is LGHDT and CDR2 is YNNKEL (reference sequence). In DNA form, the CDR3 reads TGTGCCAGCAGCCAAGGGAATCTAGCGGGAGGGTTTAGTGAGACCCAGTACTTC. Amino acid sequence: CASSQGNLAGGFSETQYF.

In nucleotides, the CDR3 is TGTGCCAGCAGTTACGGGACAGGCAATCAGCCCCAGCATTTT. It is translated as CASSYGTGNQPQHF. The V call is TRBV6-6, the J call TRBJ1-5; 7 bases fit TRBD1. V trimming: 2 bases; J trimming: 2 bases; junction bases outside the gene matches: 0. The CDR3 runs 14 residues. From germline, CDR1 is MNHNY and CDR2 SVGAGI (reference sequence).

This sequence joins TRBV4-1 and TRBJ2-7, with 8 bases aligning to TRBD2. V lost 0 bases, J lost 3 bases, and 4 bases stayed unmatched. Germline assignment: CDR1 MGHRA and CDR2 YSYEKL. This CDR3 is 15 amino acids long. The CDR3 nucleotides are TGCGCCAGCAGCCAAGACTGGAGCGGGGGCTACGAGCAGTACTTC. This gives the protein CASSQDWSGGYEQYF.

This chain joins TRBV6-5 and TRBJ2-3; weak D call: TRBD2 (6 bases). V lost 8 bases and J 4 bases, leaving 13 bases between the germline ends. CDR3 length: 13 amino acids. CDR1 and CDR2 (germline): MNHEY, SVGAGI. The CDR3 loop is CASGRGSADTQYF. As DNA, the CDR3 is TGTGCCAGCGGTCGGGGGAGCGCAGATACGCAGTATTTT.

The chain recombines TRBV7-2 with TRBJ2-1, with TRBD2 matching 7 bases. Germline CDR1 is SGHTA and CDR2 is FQGNSA. The CDR3 runs 13 residues. V shed 5 bases and J 10 bases; nucleotides not matched to a gene: 8. The CDR3 bases are TGTGCCAGCAGCCTCAATGGCGGGAGCGAGCAGTTCTTC. Its protein is CASSLNGGSEQFF. The full variable domain, with the rest looked up from reference TRBV7-2 and TRBJ2-1, is GAGVSQSPSNKVTEKGKDVELRCDPISGHTALYWYRQSLGQGLEFLIYFQGNSAPDKSGLPSDRFSAERTGGSVSTLTIQRTQQEDSAVYLCASSLNGGSEQFFGPGTRLTVL.

J is TRBJ2-2 and V is TRBV2; possibly TRBD1 for D (6 bases). CDR3 length equals 14 residues. Trimming took 6 bases from V and 5 from J, leaving 13 bases between them. The germline V gene has CDR1 SNHLY and CDR2 FYNNEI. The CDR3 coding sequence is TGTGCCAGCAGGTACAGGGAGTCAACCGGGGAGCTGTTTTTT. Encoded protein: CASRYRESTGELFF.